This passage covers 27 T cell receptor beta chains from one sample sequenced in a study of T cells in pancreatic ductal adenocarcinoma. Generated by immunoSEQ multiplex PCR, the TCRdb table keeps only in-frame clones and is missing some. The sample yields around 9,000 clones, under 70% seen once. The selected patients with pancreatic ductal adenocarcinoma had surgery but no neoadjuvant therapy. The sequenced sample was pancreatic tumor tissue. The source of these receptors is a human donor with pancreatic ductal adenocarcinoma.

Remarks on this clone: At one end, the junction sequence differs from germline, possibly due to a read error. The chain combines TRBV2 with TRBJ1-1, with D possibly matching TRBD1 (5 bases). Germline-derived CDR1 and CDR2 are SNHLY and FYNNEI. The CDR3 sequence is 11 residues long. This CDR3 is CASSEGGHRRF. DNA for the CDR3: TGTGCCAGCAGTGAAGGGGGCCACCGGCGTTTT.

The chain couples TRBV28 to TRBJ2-2, with TRBD2 as a possible D gene (6 bases). This CDR3 is built from 19 residues. Per germline, CDR1 MDHEN and CDR2 SYDVKM. The V end lost 1 base, the J end lost 5 bases, and 23 bases lay between the germline ends. The CDR3 protein is CASSLFGRVGSGNTGELFF. The CDR3 nucleotides are TGTGCCAGCAGTTTATTCGGAAGGGTCGGTAGCGGAAATACCGGGGAGCTGTTTTTT.

The rearrangement joins TRBV7-9 to TRBJ2-5, with D possibly being TRBD1 (5 bases). This CDR3 has 14 residues. Trimming removed 1 base at V and 7 bases at J, with 13 bases between. Germline CDR1 is SEHNR and CDR2 is FQNEAQ (reference sequence). CDR3 region: CASSLVAGPGTQYF. For the CDR3, the DNA is TGTGCCAGCAGCTTAGTTGCAGGGCCCGGGACCCAGTACTTC.

The chain joins TRBV5-1 to TRBJ2-2; 9 positions agree with TRBD1. The CDR3 is made up of 14 amino acids. V lost 3 bases to trimming and J lost 3 bases; unmatched junction nucleotides: 0. Germline CDR1 is SGHRS and CDR2 is YFSETQ. As DNA, the CDR3 is TGCGCCAGCAGCTGGGACAGGGACACCGGGGAGCTGTTTTTT. As protein: CASSWDRDTGELFF.

This chain links TRBV6-4 with TRBJ1-1; no firm D call. This CDR3 spans 15 amino acids. The V and J ends lost 5 bases and 2 bases respectively, with 15 bases between them. From germline, CDR1 is MRHNA and CDR2 SNTAGT. CDR3 DNA sequence: TGTGCCAGCAGTCCGTCCGCCGCCTTTAACACTGAAGCTTTCTTT. Translation gives CASSPSAAFNTEAFF.

In this sample, this clone is medium-sized (0.01 to 0.1%). This rearrangement joins TRBV19 to TRBJ2-6; D is uncertain. Germline loops: CDR1 LNHDA, CDR2 SQIVND (reference sequence). Trimming shortened V by 2 bases and J by 0 bases, and 11 bases separated the two germline ends. This CDR3 spans 17 amino acids. Here the CDR3 DNA reads TGTGCCAGTAGTATATACGGCCTCCGCTCTGGGGCCAACGTCCTGACTTTC. It encodes CASSIYGLRSGANVLTF.

The chain recombines TRBV7-3 with TRBJ2-2; no firm D call. The germline V gene encodes CDR1 SGHTA and CDR2 FQGTGA. The ends were cut back, 5 bases at V and 7 bases at J, with 11 bases in the middle. The CDR3 length is 13 residues. CDR3 in amino acids: CASSAQSLGELFF. The CDR3 nucleotides are TGTGCCAGCAGCGCTCAATCCCTCGGGGAGCTGTTTTTT.

The chain combines TRBV19 with TRBJ2-7, with 7 nucleotides matching TRBD1. Germline V CDR1 and CDR2: LNHDA, SQIVND (reference sequence). V was clipped by 5 bases and J by 7 bases; unmatched bases: 8. The CDR3 runs to 13 residues. The CDR3 is CASSPRQGREQYF. In DNA form, the CDR3 reads TGTGCCAGTAGTCCCCGACAGGGTCGGGAGCAGTACTTC.

The CDR3 nucleotides read TGTGCCAGCAGCCTTTTAGGCCCGTACGGAACTAATGAAAAACTGTTTTTT. It is translated as CASSLLGPYGTNEKLFF. The chain has TRBV7-6 and TRBJ1-4; no clear D gene. The germline CDR1 and CDR2 sequences are SGHVS and FNYEAQ. The CDR3 totals 17 residues. V was trimmed by 5 bases and J by 1 base, leaving 17 bases between them.

The chain joins TRBV19 to TRBJ1-1; no definite D call. V was trimmed by 3 bases and J by 1 base, leaving 9 bases between them. Per germline, CDR1 LNHDA and CDR2 SQIVND (reference sequence). CDR3 length: 14 amino acids. CDR3 region: CASSMGTENTEAFF. The CDR3 DNA sequence: TGTGCCAGTAGTATGGGAACAGAGAACACTGAAGCTTTCTTT.

The J gene is TRBJ1-1, the V gene TRBV27; the D is unclear. V was cut by 3 bases and J by 5 bases, with 16 bases left in between. The length of the CDR3 is 15 residues. Germline loops: CDR1 MNHEY, CDR2 SMNVEV (reference sequence). The CDR3 spells CASSLHPGTGTEAFF. The CDR3 DNA is TGTGCCAGCAGTTTGCATCCAGGAACGGGGACTGAAGCTTTCTTT.

V is TRBV7-2 and J is TRBJ2-7; 9 bases align to TRBD2. The germline gives CDR1 SGHTA, CDR2 FQGNSA. The CDR3 spans 15 residues. Trimming cost V 1 base and J 2 bases; bases outside gene matches: 3. CDR3 nucleotides: TGTGCCAGCAGCTTAGGAGGGACTAGCACCTACGAGCAGTACTTC. It codes for CASSLGGTSTYEQYF.

V is TRBV7-3 and J is TRBJ2-3; D is perhaps TRBD2 (5 bases). Trimming stripped 3 bases from V and 0 bases from J, with 7 bases between. Germline V gene sequence: CDR1 SGHTA, CDR2 FQGTGA. This CDR3 contains 14 residues. In DNA form, the CDR3 reads TGTGCCAGCAGCTTTCGAGGGAGCACAGATACGCAGTATTTT. This codes for CASSFRGSTDTQYF. Filled out from reference TRBV7-3 and TRBJ2-3, the complete variable domain reads GAGVSQTPSNKVTEKGKYVELRCDPISGHTALYWYRQSLGQGPEFLIYFQGTGAADDSGLPNDRFFAVRPEGSVSTLKIQRTERGDSAVYLCASSFRGSTDTQYFGPGTRLTVL.

Worth noting for this clone: Other DNA sequences in the sample encode the same CDR3. V usage is TRBV9 and J usage is TRBJ1-2, with 7 bases matching TRBD1. Germline V gene sequence: CDR1 SGDLS, CDR2 YYNGEE. CDR3 length equals 16 residues. V lost 2 bases, J lost 6 bases, and 13 bases stayed unmatched. CDR3 DNA sequence: TGTGCCAGCAGCGTGGGCCTACTTGGACAGGACCATGGCTACACCTTC. Residues: CASSVGLLGQDHGYTF.

The chain couples TRBV4-1 to TRBJ2-1, with TRBD1 matching 8 bases. The V segment lost 4 bases and the J segment 0 bases; nucleotides outside the gene matches: 11. The CDR3 totals 18 residues. Germline-derived CDR1 and CDR2 are MGHRA and YSYEKL. CDR3 amino acids: CASSPRGPGPSSYNEQFF. The CDR3 region has the DNA TGCGCCAGCAGCCCCAGGGGGCCGGGGCCGAGCTCCTACAATGAGCAGTTCTTC.

This chain joins TRBV9 and TRBJ2-3, with 7 bases lining up with TRBD2. J gave up 1 base and V 1 base, and 12 bases lay outside the gene matches. This CDR3 region has 18 residues. Germline lookup yields CDR1 SGDLS and CDR2 YYNGEE. CDR3 protein: CASSVPKAGLAGTDTQYF. In nucleotides, the CDR3 is TGTGCCAGCAGCGTACCAAAGGCCGGGCTAGCGGGCACAGATACGCAGTATTTT.

This clone has a single count. The chain links TRBV18 to TRBJ2-1; 7 nucleotides match TRBD1. Germline V gene lookup returns CDR1 KGHSH and CDR2 LQKENI. CDR3 length: 15 amino acids. V lost 6 bases, J lost 6 bases, and 11 bases stayed unmatched. The CDR3 loop is CASSPQGGQRNEQFF. CDR3 DNA sequence: TGTGCCAGCTCGCCGCAAGGGGGACAGCGCAATGAGCAGTTCTTC.

This clone was found a few times. V and J are TRBV14 and TRBJ1-5; the D is unclear. The CDR3 totals 17 residues. Germline V gene data show CDR1 as SGHDN and CDR2 as FVKESK. V dropped 2 bases and J dropped 7 bases, with 21 bases sitting between them. The CDR3 here is CASSQLCDTHSDQPQHF. CDR3 DNA: TGTGCCAGCAGCCAACTCTGTGACACTCATTCAGACCAGCCCCAGCATTTT.

The chain employs TRBV18 and TRBJ1-1; possibly TRBD1 for D (6 bases). The CDR3 contains 16 residues. Looked up from germline, CDR1 is KGHSH and CDR2 is LQKENI. V was clipped by 4 bases and J by 0 bases, with 15 bases between them. The DNA of the CDR3 is TGTGCCAGCTCACTAGACCGACAGGACTTGAACACTGAAGCTTTCTTT. It translates to CASSLDRQDLNTEAFF.

By frequency in the sample, this clone is medium-sized (0.01 to 0.1%). The chain couples TRBV6-5 to TRBJ1-6; 7 bases align to TRBD1. The CDR3 is made up of 13 amino acids. V lost 2 bases and J lost 10; bases outside the gene matches: 2. Germline CDR1 MNHEY, CDR2 SVGAGI. The CDR3 region is CASSYTGESPLHF. CDR3 DNA: TGTGCCAGCAGTTACACAGGGGAATCACCCCTCCACTTT.

V usage is TRBV28 and J usage is TRBJ2-7, with D possibly TRBD2 on 6 matching bases. The CDR3 runs 12 residues. The germline V gene encodes CDR1 MDHEN and CDR2 SYDVKM. V gave up 6 bases and J gave up 6 bases, with 12 bases separating them. CDR3 nucleotide sequence: TGTGCCAGCAGCCCTGGGACTGTCGAGCAGTACTTC. Its translation: CASSPGTVEQYF.

V and J are TRBV5-4 and TRBJ1-1; TRBD1 agrees at 9 bases. Germline lookup yields CDR1 SGHNT and CDR2 YYREEE (reference sequence). Germline trimming cut 4 bases from V and 8 bases from J; bases unmatched to any gene: 12. This CDR3 is 15 amino acids long. The CDR3 DNA reads TGTGCCAGCAGCACCGAGGTTGGGACAGGGACAGAAGCTTTCTTT. Translation gives CASSTEVGTGTEAFF.

The chain employs TRBV27 and TRBJ1-2, with a possible D match to TRBD1 (6 bases). Per germline, CDR1 MNHEY and CDR2 SMNVEV (reference sequence). The V end lost 5 bases, the J end lost 5 bases, and 18 bases lay between the germline ends. The CDR3 covers 15 residues. The CDR3 sequence: CASSPTPQGWYGYTF. The CDR3, as DNA: TGTGCCAGCAGTCCTACCCCGCAGGGGTGGTATGGCTACACCTTC.

V is TRBV6-5 and J is TRBJ1-5; 8 bases map to TRBD1. CDR1 is MNHEY, CDR2 SVGAGI, per germline. V shed 5 bases, J shed 2 bases, and the junction held 2 bases outside the gene matches. This CDR3 contains 14 residues. The CDR3 is CASSVTGGNQPQHF. The CDR3 DNA is TGTGCCAGCAGTGTGACAGGGGGCAATCAGCCCCAGCATTTT.

The V gene is TRBV9, the J gene TRBJ2-6, with TRBD2 as a possible D gene (6 bases). The CDR3 covers 16 residues. The V end lost 4 bases, the J end lost 3 bases, and 14 bases lay between the germline ends. Germline V lookup: CDR1 SGDLS, CDR2 YYNGEE. CDR3 nucleotide sequence: TGTGCCAGCAGCCCCAGAGGAGGGGTTGGGGCCAACGTCCTGACTTTC. The encoded protein is CASSPRGGVGANVLTF. The variable domain in full, with the rest retrieved from reference TRBV9 and TRBJ2-6, is DSGVTQTPKHLITATGQRVTLRCSPRSGDLSVYWYQQSLDQGLQFLIQYYNGEERAKGNILERFSAQQFPDLHSELNLSSLELGDSALYFCASSPRGGVGANVLTFGAGSRLTVL.

This clone was picked up one time. The V gene is TRBV29-1, the J gene TRBJ2-7; TRBD2 matches 12 bases. Germline CDR1 SQVTM, CDR2 ANQGSEA. The CDR3 consists of 17 residues. After removal of 4 bases from V and 4 bases from J, the junction contained 14 bases not matched to a gene. The CDR3 region is CSVGWTSGVSSPYEQYF. The CDR3 DNA is TGCAGCGTTGGGTGGACTAGCGGGGTTTCCAGTCCATACGAGCAGTACTTC.

This clone was seen once. The V gene is TRBV19, the J gene TRBJ2-1; no clear D gene. V was shortened by 6 bases and J by 1 base, with 16 bases between the two germline ends. CDR1 LNHDA and CDR2 SQIVND come from the germline V gene (reference sequence). CDR3 length: 16 amino acids. The CDR3 is CASRPREARSYNEQFF. Written as DNA, the CDR3 is TGTGCCAGTAGACCCCGCGAGGCGAGATCCTACAATGAGCAGTTCTTC. The entire variable domain, with the rest obtained from reference TRBV19 and TRBJ2-1, is as follows: DGGITQSPKYLFRKEGQNVTLSCEQNLNHDAMYWYRQDPGQGLRLIYYSQIVNDFQKGDIAEGYSVSREKKESFPLTVTSAQKNPTAFYLCASRPREARSYNEQFFGPGTRLTVL.